The sample holds many counts of the clone carrying this TCR beta chain. One entry per CDR3 protein results from TCRdb running MiXCR on the 5' RACE reads. Of 250,000 to 400,000 distinct CDR3 sequences listed, approximately 10% were seen once; the top ten hold 8% to 9.5%. These data originate in a study of CD8 T cells in ankylosing spondylitis. Germline V CDR1 and CDR2: SGHRS, YFSETQ. With 1 base removed from V and 1 base from J, the gap between germline ends came to 8 bases. The CDR3 has 15 amino acids. The chain recombines TRBV5-1 with TRBJ2-2; D unclear. The sequenced sample was blood, either unsorted or a sorted T cell fraction (not recorded which). The TCR comes from a female donor with ankylosing spondylitis or in good health (not recorded which). CDR3 protein: CASSLTEMNTGELFF. DNA for the CDR3: TGCGCCAGCAGCTTGACAGAGATGAACACCGGGGAGCTGTTTTTT.